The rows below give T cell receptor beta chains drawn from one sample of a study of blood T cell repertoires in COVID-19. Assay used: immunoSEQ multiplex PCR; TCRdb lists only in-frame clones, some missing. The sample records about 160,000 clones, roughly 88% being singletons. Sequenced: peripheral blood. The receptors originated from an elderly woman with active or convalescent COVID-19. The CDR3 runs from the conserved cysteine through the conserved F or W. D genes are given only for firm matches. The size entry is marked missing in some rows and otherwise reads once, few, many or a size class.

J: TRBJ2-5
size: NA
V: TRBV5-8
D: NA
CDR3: CASRLRGGGETQYF
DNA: TGTGCCAGCCGCCTTAGGGGGGGAGGAGAGACCCAGTACTTC

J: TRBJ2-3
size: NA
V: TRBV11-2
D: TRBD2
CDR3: CASSLASGGAVYF
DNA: TGTGCCAGCAGCTTAGCCAGCGGGGGGGCGGTGTATTTT

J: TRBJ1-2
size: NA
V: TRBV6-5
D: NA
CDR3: CASSDNGGTNYGYTF
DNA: TGTGCCAGCAGCGATAACGGGGGAACTAACTATGGCTACACCTTC

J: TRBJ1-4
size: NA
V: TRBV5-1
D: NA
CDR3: CASTDSDEKLFF
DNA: TGCGCCAGCACAGATAGCGATGAAAAACTGTTTTTT

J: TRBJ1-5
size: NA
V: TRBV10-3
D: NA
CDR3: CATHPSTGNQPQHF
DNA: TGTGCCACCCACCCTAGTACCGGGAATCAGCCCCAGCATTTT

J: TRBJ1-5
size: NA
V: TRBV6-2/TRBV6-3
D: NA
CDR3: CASSRGTKKDQPQHF
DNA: TGTGCCAGCAGTCGGGGGACTAAGAAGGATCAGCCCCAGCATTTT

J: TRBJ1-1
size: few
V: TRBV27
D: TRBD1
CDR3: CASSRQGHEAFF
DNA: TGTGCCAGCAGTCGACAGGGCCATGAAGCTTTCTTT

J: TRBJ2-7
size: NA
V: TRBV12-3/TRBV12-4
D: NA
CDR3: CASSVQGRGEQYF
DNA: TGTGCCAGCAGTGTACAGGGTAGGGGCGAGCAGTACTTC

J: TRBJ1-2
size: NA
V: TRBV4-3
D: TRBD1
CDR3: CASSQGGTGGAYGYTF
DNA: TGCGCCAGCAGCCAAGGGGGGACAGGGGGCGCCTATGGCTACACCTTC

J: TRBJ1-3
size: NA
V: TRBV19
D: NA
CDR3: CASRGDGNTIYF
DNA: TGTGCCAGTAGGGGAGATGGAAACACCATATATTTT

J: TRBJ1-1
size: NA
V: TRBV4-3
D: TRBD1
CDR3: CASSQKPGGTEAFF
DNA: TGCGCCAGCAGCCAAAAACCAGGGGGCACTGAAGCTTTCTTT

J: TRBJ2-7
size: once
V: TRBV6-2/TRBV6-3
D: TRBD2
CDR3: CASSYSTSGGALHEQYF
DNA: TGTGCCAGCAGTTACTCGACTAGCGGGGGGGCTCTGCACGAGCAGTACTTC

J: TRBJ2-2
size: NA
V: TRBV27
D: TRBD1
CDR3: CASRIDRGLELFF
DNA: TGTGCCAGCAGGATAGACAGGGGGCTTGAGCTGTTTTTT

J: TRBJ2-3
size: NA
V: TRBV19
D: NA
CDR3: CASTPGAGSADTQYF
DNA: TGTGCCAGTACCCCCGGGGCGGGGAGTGCAGATACGCAGTATTTT

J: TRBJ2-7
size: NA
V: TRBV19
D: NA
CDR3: CASRGGTDPDYYYEQYF
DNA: TGTGCCAGTAGGGGCGGGACAGACCCTGACTACTACTACGAGCAGTACTTC

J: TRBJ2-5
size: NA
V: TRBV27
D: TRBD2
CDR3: CASSFYGTSGGAPPETQYF
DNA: TGTGCCAGCAGTTTCTATGGGACTAGCGGGGGGGCTCCGCCAGAGACCCAGTACTTC

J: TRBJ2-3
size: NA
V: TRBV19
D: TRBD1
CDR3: CASSRTGGVDTQYF
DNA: TGTGCCAGTAGTAGGACAGGGGGAGTTGATACGCAGTATTTT

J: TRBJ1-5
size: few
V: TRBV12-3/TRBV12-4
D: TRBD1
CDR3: CASILGQGQPQHF
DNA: TGTGCCAGCATCTTAGGACAGGGACAGCCCCAGCATTTT

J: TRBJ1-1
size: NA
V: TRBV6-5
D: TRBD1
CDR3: CASIWDREGSEAFF
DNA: TGTGCCAGCATCTGGGACAGGGAAGGGAGCGAAGCTTTCTTT

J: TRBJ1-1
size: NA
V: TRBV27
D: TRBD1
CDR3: CASSLGTGALNTEAFF
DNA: TGTGCCAGCAGTTTAGGGACAGGGGCCTTGAACACTGAAGCTTTCTTT

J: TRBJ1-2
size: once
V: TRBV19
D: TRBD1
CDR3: CASSIEITGQGRDGYTF
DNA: TGTGCCAGTAGTATAGAGATCACGGGACAGGGGCGTGATGGCTACACCTTC

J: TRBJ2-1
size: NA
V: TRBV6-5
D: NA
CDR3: CASSLQDSVNEQFF
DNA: TGTGCCAGCAGTCTCCAGGACAGCGTCAATGAGCAGTTCTTC

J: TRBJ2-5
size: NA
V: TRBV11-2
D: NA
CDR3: CASSRRTLAQETQYF
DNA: TGTGCCAGCAGCAGACGGACACTCGCCCAAGAGACCCAGTACTTC

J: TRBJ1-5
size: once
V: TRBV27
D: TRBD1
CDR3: CASSGRQGSQPQHF
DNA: TGTGCCAGCAGTGGGCGACAGGGAAGTCAGCCCCAGCATTTT

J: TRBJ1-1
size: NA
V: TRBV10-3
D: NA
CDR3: CAISELGGNTEAFF
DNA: TGTGCCATCAGTGAGCTAGGGGGGAACACTGAAGCTTTCTTT

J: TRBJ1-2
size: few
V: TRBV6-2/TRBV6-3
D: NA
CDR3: CASSPTENYGYTF
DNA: TGTGCCAGCAGTCCCACAGAGAACTATGGCTACACCTTC

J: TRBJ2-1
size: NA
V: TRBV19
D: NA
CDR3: CASSIAPSSYNEQFF
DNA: TGTGCCAGTAGTATAGCCCCTAGCTCCTACAATGAGCAGTTCTTC

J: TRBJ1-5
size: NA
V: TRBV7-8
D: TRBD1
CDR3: CASSPGWGREGARSNQPQHF
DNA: TGTGCCAGCAGCCCGGGCTGGGGGCGGGAGGGGGCGCGGAGCAATCAGCCCCAGCATTTT

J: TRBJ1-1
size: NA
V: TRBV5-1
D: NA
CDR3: CASSFSGGEAFF
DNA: TGCGCCAGCAGCTTTTCCGGGGGTGAAGCTTTCTTT

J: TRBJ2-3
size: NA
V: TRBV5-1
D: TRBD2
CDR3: CASSYSGGAEDTQYF
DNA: TGCGCCAGCAGCTATAGCGGGGGGGCCGAGGATACGCAGTATTTT

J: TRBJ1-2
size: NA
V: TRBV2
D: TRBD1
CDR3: CASSESSPGGGYGYTF
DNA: TGTGCCAGCAGTGAATCTTCGCCAGGGGGTGGGTATGGCTACACCTTC

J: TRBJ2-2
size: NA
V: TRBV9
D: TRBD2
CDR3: CASSVAPLAGRDGELFF
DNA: TGTGCCAGCAGCGTAGCACCCCTAGCGGGGAGGGACGGGGAGCTGTTTTTT

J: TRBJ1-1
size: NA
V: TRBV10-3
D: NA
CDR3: CAISSQGNTEAFF
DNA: TGTGCCATCAGCTCACAGGGGAACACTGAAGCTTTCTTT

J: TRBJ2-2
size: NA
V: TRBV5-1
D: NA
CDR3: CASSPSTSAGELFF
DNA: TGCGCCAGCAGCCCAAGTACGTCAGCCGGGGAGCTGTTTTTT

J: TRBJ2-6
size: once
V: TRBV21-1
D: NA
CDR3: CASSKDQGTLTF
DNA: TGTGCCAGCAGCAAAGATCAGGGAACTCTGACTTTC

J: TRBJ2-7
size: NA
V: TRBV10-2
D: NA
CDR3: CASSYEYEQYF
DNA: TGCGCCAGCAGTTACGAGTACGAGCAGTACTTC

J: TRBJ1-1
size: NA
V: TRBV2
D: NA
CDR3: CASSGLGGTEAFF
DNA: TGTGCCAGCAGTGGGCTGGGGGGCACTGAAGCTTTCTTT

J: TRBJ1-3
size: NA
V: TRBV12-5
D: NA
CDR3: CASGLERAGNTIYF
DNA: TGTGCTAGTGGTTTGGAGAGGGCTGGAAACACCATATATTTT

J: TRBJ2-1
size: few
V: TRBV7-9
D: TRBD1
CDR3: CASSLRQGGYNEQFF
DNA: TGTGCCAGCAGCCTACGACAGGGGGGCTACAATGAGCAGTTCTTC

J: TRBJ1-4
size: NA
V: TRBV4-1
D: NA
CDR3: CASTSTGGREGEKLFF
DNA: TGCGCCAGCACCTCGACCGGGGGAAGGGAAGGTGAAAAACTGTTTTTT

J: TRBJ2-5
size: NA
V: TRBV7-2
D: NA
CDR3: CASSIRGQNQETQYF
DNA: TGTGCCAGCAGCATAAGAGGCCAAAACCAAGAGACCCAGTACTTC

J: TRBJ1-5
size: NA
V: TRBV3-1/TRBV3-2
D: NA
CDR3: CASSLGGGNQPQHF
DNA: TGTGCCAGCAGCCTGGGGGGAGGCAATCAGCCCCAGCATTTT

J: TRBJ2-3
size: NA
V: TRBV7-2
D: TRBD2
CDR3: CASSFGTSRDTQYF
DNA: TGTGCCAGCAGCTTCGGGACTAGTCGAGATACGCAGTATTTT

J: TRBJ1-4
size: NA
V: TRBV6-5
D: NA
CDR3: CASSPMTGSNEKLFF
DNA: TGTGCCAGCAGCCCAATGACTGGGTCTAATGAAAAACTGTTTTTT

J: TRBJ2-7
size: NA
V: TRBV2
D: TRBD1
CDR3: CASSQGQPVSEQYF
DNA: TGTGCCAGCAGCCAGGGACAGCCGGTGAGTGAGCAGTACTTC